These 22 T cell receptor beta chains were sequenced from one sample in a study of blood T cell repertoires in COVID-19. The protocol was immunoSEQ multiplex PCR, while the TCRdb copy is restricted to in-frame clones and leaves out a portion. This sample has around 190,000 clones, with around 77% found just once. Sample: peripheral blood. The receptor set was obtained from a man aged 65 to 79 with active or convalescent COVID-19.

The V gene is TRBV27, the J gene TRBJ1-1; D is possibly TRBD1 (5 bases). This CDR3 has 15 residues. CDR1 is MNHEY, CDR2 SMNVEV, per germline (reference sequence). V lost 2 bases and J 0 bases, leaving 10 bases between the germline ends. CDR3 sequence: CASSLGAGLNTEAFF. The CDR3, as DNA: TGTGCCAGCAGTTTAGGGGCAGGGTTGAACACTGAAGCTTTCTTT.

J is TRBJ2-5 and V is TRBV9; 7 bases are a match to TRBD2. Trimming removed 3 bases from V and 2 bases from J; junction bases left unmatched: 7. The CDR3 consists of 15 residues. Looked up from germline, CDR1 is SGDLS and CDR2 is YYNGEE. This CDR3 reads CASSGLGGVQETQYF. CDR3 DNA: TGTGCCAGCAGCGGCCTTGGGGGGGTGCAAGAGACCCAGTACTTC.

For this clone: Other DNA variants within this sample encode the same CDR3. The chain carries TRBV7-3 and TRBJ1-1; D possibly corresponds to TRBD1 (5 bases). The germline CDR1 and CDR2 sequences are SGHTA and FQGTGA. The CDR3 covers 13 residues. Trimming took off 6 bases at V and 4 bases at J, with 12 bases between the two ends. The CDR3, as DNA: TGTGCCAGCAGGGGCGGGGGGGGCACTGAAGCTTTCTTT. Translating it yields CASRGGGGTEAFF.

This chain joins TRBV4-1 and TRBJ1-6; 7 bases agree with TRBD1. This CDR3 region has 18 residues. Germline values: CDR1 MGHRA, CDR2 YSYEKL. Trimming took 0 bases from V and 8 from J; bases not matched to a gene: 13. CDR3 sequence (DNA): TGCGCCAGCAGCCAAGATCAGGGGGGAACATATGCAGATTCACCCCTCCACTTT. Residues: CASSQDQGGTYADSPLHF.

The V call is TRBV9, the J call TRBJ2-3; the match to TRBD1 covers 8 bases. V gave up 3 bases and J gave up 3 bases; unmatched junction bases: 6. Per the germline V gene, CDR1 is SGDLS and CDR2 is YYNGEE. The CDR3 has 15 amino acids. CDR3 amino acids: CASSEQGDETDTQYF. Written as DNA, the CDR3 is TGTGCCAGCAGCGAACAGGGGGATGAGACAGATACGCAGTATTTT.

The V call is TRBV21-1, the J call TRBJ1-2; the table names TRBD1, a call not compared with the DNA. TRBV21-1 is noted as a pseudogene. CDR3 length: 16 residues. CDR3 in amino acids: CASSPTRDRERLWKTF. CDR3 nucleotides: TGTGCCAGCAGCCCAACCCGGGACAGGGAAAGATTGTGGAAAACCTTC.

This clone came up a few times. The V gene is TRBV10-1, the J gene TRBJ2-1, with 11 bases identical to TRBD2. CDR3 length: 16 amino acids. Germline CDR1 WNHNN, CDR2 SYGVQD (reference sequence). V was pared by 4 bases and J by 4 bases, with 6 bases of the junction left unmatched. The CDR3, as DNA: TGCGCCAGCAGTGTTGGGACTAGCGGAGGTTACAATGAGCAGTTCTTC. This translates into CASSVGTSGGYNEQFF.

The rearrangement joins TRBV18 to TRBJ1-2, with 11 bases fitting TRBD1. Unmatched junction bases numbered 8, after V lost 3 bases and J lost 8 bases. The CDR3 sequence is 15 residues long. Looked up from germline, CDR1 is KGHSH and CDR2 is LQKENI. The CDR3 DNA sequence: TGTGCCAGCTCACCGGTCCCGGGACAGGGGGAAGGCTACACCTTC. Protein sequence: CASSPVPGQGEGYTF.

The chain is built from TRBV6-2 or TRBV6-3 and TRBJ1-1, with a possible D match to TRBD1 (6 bases). Germline V gene sequence: CDR1 MNHEY, CDR2 SVGEGT. Between the trimmed V and J ends, which lost 4 bases and 3 bases, there was a span of 12 bases. The CDR3 extends over 14 amino acids. For the CDR3, the DNA is TGTGCCAGCAGTTCCGGACAGTGGGACACTGAAGCTTTCTTT. It codes for CASSSGQWDTEAFF.

The CDR3 sequence: CASSFGQGDGYTF. Here the CDR3 DNA reads TGCGCCAGCAGCTTCGGACAGGGAGACGGCTACACCTTC. V and J are TRBV5-1 and TRBJ1-2, with 8 bases aligning to TRBD1. CDR1 and CDR2 (germline): SGHRS, YFSETQ. The CDR3 consists of 13 residues. V trimming: 2 bases; J trimming: 8 bases; junction bases outside the gene matches: 5.

CDR3 nucleotide sequence: TGTGCCAGCAGCTCCCTGACAGATGAAGCTTTCTTT. Translation: CASSSLTDEAFF. The gene calls are TRBV5-4 and TRBJ1-1; TRBD1 might be the D (5 bases). The CDR3 has 12 residues. Germline CDR1 and CDR2: SGHNT and YYREEE (reference sequence). V lost 3 bases, J lost 7 bases, and 10 bases lay in between. The entire variable domain, with the rest obtained from reference TRBV5-4 and TRBJ1-1, is as follows: ETGVTQSPTHLIKTRGQQVTLRCSSQSGHNTVSWYQQALGQGPQFIFQYYREEENGRGNFPPRFSGLQFPNYSSELNVNALELDDSALYLCASSSLTDEAFFGQGTRLTVV.

This chain joins TRBV19 and TRBJ1-3, with D uncertain. The CDR3 contains 14 residues. Looked up from germline, CDR1 is LNHDA and CDR2 is SQIVND (reference sequence). V was shortened by 2 bases and J by 0 bases, with 5 bases between the two germline ends. CDR3 in DNA: TGTGCCAGTAGTATAAGCTTCTCTGGAAACACCATATATTTT. It translates to CASSISFSGNTIYF.

The V call is TRBV6-2 or TRBV6-3, the J call TRBJ1-2; 8 bases map to TRBD1. In germline, CDR1 is MNHEY, CDR2 SVGEGT. This CDR3 region has 16 residues. J was trimmed by 4 bases and V by 2 bases; bases with no gene match: 9. The CDR3 here is CASSYQGALQLYGYTF. CDR3 coding DNA: TGTGCCAGCAGTTACCAGGGGGCCCTCCAACTCTATGGCTACACCTTC.

This clone was detected a few times. V is TRBV28 and J is TRBJ2-2; TRBD1 aligns across 7 bases. J was trimmed by 7 bases and V by 5 bases; bases with no gene match: 4. Looked up from germline, CDR1 is MDHEN and CDR2 is SYDVKM. The CDR3 is 13 residues long. This CDR3 is CASSPPGGGELFF. The CDR3 coding sequence is TGTGCCAGCAGTCCGCCAGGGGGCGGGGAGCTGTTTTTT. The variable domain in full, completed from reference TRBV28 and TRBJ2-2, reads DVKVTQSSRYLVKRTGEKVFLECVQDMDHENMFWYRQDPGLGLRLIYFSYDVKMKEKGDIPEGYSVSREKKERFSLILESASTNQTSMYLCASSPPGGGELFFGEGSRLTVL.

This chain links TRBV3-1 (or the pseudogene TRBV3-2) with TRBJ1-5; 7 bases map to TRBD1. CDR3 size: 15 residues. V trimming: 1 base; J trimming: 4 bases; junction bases outside the gene matches: 4. Germline V CDR1 and CDR2: LGHDT, YNNKEL (reference sequence). Here the CDR3 reads CASSQGWDSNQPQHF. CDR3 bases: TGTGCCAGCAGCCAAGGATGGGACAGTAATCAGCCCCAGCATTTT.

This clone appeared a single time. As DNA, the CDR3 is TGTGCCAGCAGCTTCCGGACTAGCGGGACCTCAGATACGCAGTATTTT. This encodes CASSFRTSGTSDTQYF. This chain connects TRBV13 to TRBJ2-3; TRBD2 matches 12 bases. The CDR3 spans 16 residues. Trimming at V came to 3 bases and at J to 4 bases, leaving 5 bases not matched to a gene. Germline loops: CDR1 PRHDT, CDR2 FYEKMQ (reference sequence).

The V call is TRBV2, the J call TRBJ1-3; perhaps TRBD1 as D (6 bases). This CDR3 has 17 amino acids. Germline V gene sequence: CDR1 SNHLY, CDR2 FYNNEI. V lost 8 bases and J lost 1, with 21 bases in between. This chain's CDR3 is CASYRGRGSTSGNTIYF. The CDR3 nucleotides read TGTGCCAGCTATCGTGGAAGGGGGAGCACATCTGGAAACACCATATATTTT.

The sample holds a few counts of this clone. The chain joins TRBV5-1 to TRBJ2-7, with TRBD2 identical over 7 bases. Per germline, CDR1 SGHRS and CDR2 YFSETQ. The CDR3 length is 15 residues. V lost 0 bases and J lost 5; bases outside the gene matches: 8. The CDR3 loop reads CASSLGAGNENEQYF. In DNA, the CDR3 is TGCGCCAGCAGCTTGGGAGCGGGAAACGAAAACGAGCAGTACTTC. The full variable domain, with the rest looked up from reference TRBV5-1 and TRBJ2-7, is KAGVTQTPRYLIKTRGQQVTLSCSPISGHRSVSWYQQTPGQGLQFLFEYFSETQRNKGNFPGRFSGRQFSNSRSEMNVSTLELGDSALYLCASSLGAGNENEQYFGPGTRLTVT.

This clone was counted only a few times. The chain recombines TRBV18 with TRBJ1-5; TRBD1 aligns across 7 bases. The CDR3 has 15 residues. Germline CDR1 KGHSH, CDR2 LQKENI. The V segment lost 4 bases and the J segment 3 bases; nucleotides outside the gene matches: 6. CDR3 loop: CASSLYGTANQPQHF. The CDR3 nucleotides read TGTGCCAGCTCACTCTATGGGACAGCCAATCAGCCCCAGCATTTT.

The chain joins TRBV5-1 to TRBJ2-2, with 11 bases identical to TRBD1. V was pared by 7 bases and J by 3 bases, with 5 bases of the junction left unmatched. The V gene's germline CDR1 is SGHRS and CDR2 YFSETQ. This CDR3 has 15 residues. CDR3 in DNA: TGCGCCAGCCGAACGGGACAGGGGGACACCGGGGAGCTGTTTTTT. It specifies CASRTGQGDTGELFF.

The CDR3 DNA is TGTGCCAGCTCACCTTTAACAGGGAGGGATTCACCCCTCCACTTT. Amino acids: CASSPLTGRDSPLHF. The V call is TRBV18, the J call TRBJ1-6; D is perhaps TRBD1 (6 bases). V gave up 3 bases and J gave up 8 bases, with 14 bases separating them. Germline V lookup: CDR1 KGHSH, CDR2 LQKENI. The length of the CDR3 is 15 residues.

The V gene is TRBV10-3, the J gene TRBJ1-1; 11 nucleotides line up with TRBD1. The germline gives CDR1 ENHRY, CDR2 SYGVKD. The CDR3 contains 17 residues. Trimming removed 8 bases from V and 2 bases from J; junction bases left unmatched: 13. CDR3 sequence (DNA): TGTGCCATCCACAACCGGGACAGGGGGAGAGGAAACACTGAAGCTTTCTTT. This codes for CAIHNRDRGRGNTEAFF.